This T cell receptor (beta chain) was captured in a study of shared clonotypes between healthy human individuals. Background on the study: Donor composition was a couple of women and three men, aged 18 to 49. The study used three CD4 naive, three CD4 memory, two CD8 naive and one CD8 memory plate per donor.

CDR1 and CDR2 from the germline V gene are SQVTM and ANQGSEA. This CDR3 has 14 residues. V lost 4 bases and J lost 3; bases outside the gene matches: 5. The assay was immunoSEQ multiplex PCR, and TCRdb's table has in-frame clones only and misses some. The table shows approximately 1,000,000 clones, with 70% to 85% occurring only once. All donors were Caucasian adults living in Nashville, Tennessee. The sequencing input was memory CD4+ T cells from PBMCs. The subset here: CD45RA-negative fraction. This receptor was identified in a man between 18 and 35 years old in good health. Some clones in this sample may be carry-over from other donors' samples. This chain connects TRBV29-1 to TRBJ2-3, with 9 bases aligning to TRBD1. CDR3 sequence reads: CSVVRQGETDTQYF. The DNA of the CDR3 is TGCAGCGTTGTTCGACAGGGGGAAACAGATACGCAGTATTTT.